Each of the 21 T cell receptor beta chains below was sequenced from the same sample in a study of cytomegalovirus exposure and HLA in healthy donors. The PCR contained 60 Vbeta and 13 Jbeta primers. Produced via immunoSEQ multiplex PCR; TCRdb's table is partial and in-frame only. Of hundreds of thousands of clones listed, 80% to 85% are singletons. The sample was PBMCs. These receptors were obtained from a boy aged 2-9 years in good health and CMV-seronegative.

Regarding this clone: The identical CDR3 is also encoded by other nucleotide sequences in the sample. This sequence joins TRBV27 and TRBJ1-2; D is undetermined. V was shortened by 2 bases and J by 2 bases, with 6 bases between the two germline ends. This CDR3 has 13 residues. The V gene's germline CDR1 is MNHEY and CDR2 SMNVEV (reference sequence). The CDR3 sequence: CASSLRGNYGYTF. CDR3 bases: TGTGCCAGCAGTTTAAGAGGGAACTATGGCTACACCTTC.

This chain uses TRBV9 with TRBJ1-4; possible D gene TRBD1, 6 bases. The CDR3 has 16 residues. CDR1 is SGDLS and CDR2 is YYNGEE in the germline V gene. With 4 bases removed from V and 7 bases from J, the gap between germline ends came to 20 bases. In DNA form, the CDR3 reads TGTGCCAGCAGCAAAGAACAGGGAGATCGTAGTGAAAAACTGTTTTTT. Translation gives CASSKEQGDRSEKLFF. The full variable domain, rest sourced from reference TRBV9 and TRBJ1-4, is DSGVTQTPKHLITATGQRVTLRCSPRSGDLSVYWYQQSLDQGLQFLIQYYNGEERAKGNILERFSAQQFPDLHSELNLSSLELGDSALYFCASSKEQGDRSEKLFFGSGTQLSVL.

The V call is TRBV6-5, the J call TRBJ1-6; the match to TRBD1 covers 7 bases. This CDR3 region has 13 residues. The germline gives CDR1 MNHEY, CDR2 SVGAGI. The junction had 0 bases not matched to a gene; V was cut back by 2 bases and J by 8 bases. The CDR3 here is CASSYTGDSPLHF. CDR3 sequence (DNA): TGTGCCAGCAGTTACACAGGGGATTCACCCCTCCACTTT.

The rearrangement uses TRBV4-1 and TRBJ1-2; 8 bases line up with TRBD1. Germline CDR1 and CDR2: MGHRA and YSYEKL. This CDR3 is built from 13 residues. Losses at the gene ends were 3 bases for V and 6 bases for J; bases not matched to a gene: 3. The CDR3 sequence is CASSQDRENGYTF. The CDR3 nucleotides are TGCGCCAGCAGCCAGGACAGGGAGAATGGCTACACCTTC.

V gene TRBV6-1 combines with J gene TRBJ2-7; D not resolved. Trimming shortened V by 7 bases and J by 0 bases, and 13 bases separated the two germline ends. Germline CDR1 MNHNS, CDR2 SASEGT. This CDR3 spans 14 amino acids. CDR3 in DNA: TGTGCCAGCACTACAGAAGAAAGCTCCTACGAGCAGTACTTC. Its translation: CASTTEESSYEQYF.

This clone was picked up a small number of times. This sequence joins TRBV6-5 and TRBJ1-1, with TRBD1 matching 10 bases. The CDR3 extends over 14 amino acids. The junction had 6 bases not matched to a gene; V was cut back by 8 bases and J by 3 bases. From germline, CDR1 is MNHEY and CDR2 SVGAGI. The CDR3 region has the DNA TGTGCCAGCCGGACAGGGGGAAGGGACACTGAAGCTTTCTTT. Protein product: CASRTGGRDTEAFF.

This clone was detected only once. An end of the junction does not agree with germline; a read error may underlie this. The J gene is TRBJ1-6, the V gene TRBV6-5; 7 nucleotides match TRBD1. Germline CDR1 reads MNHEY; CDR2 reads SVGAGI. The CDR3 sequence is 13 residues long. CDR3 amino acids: CASRTGTNSPLHF. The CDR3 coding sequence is TGTGCCAGCAGGACAGGGACCAATTCGCCCCTCCACTTT.

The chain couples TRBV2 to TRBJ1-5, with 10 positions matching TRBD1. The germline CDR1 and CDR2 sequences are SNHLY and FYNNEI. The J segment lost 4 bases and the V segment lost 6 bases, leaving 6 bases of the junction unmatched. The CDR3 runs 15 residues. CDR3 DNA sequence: TGTGCCAGCAGGGGGGACAGGGGAGGGAATCAGCCCCAGCATTTT. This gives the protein CASRGDRGGNQPQHF.

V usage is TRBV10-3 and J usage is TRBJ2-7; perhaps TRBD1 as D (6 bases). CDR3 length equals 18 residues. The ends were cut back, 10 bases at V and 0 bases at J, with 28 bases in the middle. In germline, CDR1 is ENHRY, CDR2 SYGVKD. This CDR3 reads CATKPRQGFQLNSYEQYF. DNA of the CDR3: TGTGCCACTAAGCCGAGGCAGGGGTTCCAATTGAACTCCTACGAGCAGTACTTC.

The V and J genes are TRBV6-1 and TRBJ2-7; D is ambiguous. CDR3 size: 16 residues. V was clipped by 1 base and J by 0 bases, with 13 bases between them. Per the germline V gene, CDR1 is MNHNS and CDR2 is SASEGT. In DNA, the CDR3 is TGTGCCAGCAGTGAAGATCGAGTGGGCCTCTCCTACGAGCAGTACTTC. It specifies CASSEDRVGLSYEQYF.

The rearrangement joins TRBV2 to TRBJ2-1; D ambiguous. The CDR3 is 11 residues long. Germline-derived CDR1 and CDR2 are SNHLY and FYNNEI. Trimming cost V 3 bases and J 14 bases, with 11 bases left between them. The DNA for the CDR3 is TGTGCCAGCAGTGAGCAGTCTCAGGAGTTCTTC. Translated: CASSEQSQEFF.

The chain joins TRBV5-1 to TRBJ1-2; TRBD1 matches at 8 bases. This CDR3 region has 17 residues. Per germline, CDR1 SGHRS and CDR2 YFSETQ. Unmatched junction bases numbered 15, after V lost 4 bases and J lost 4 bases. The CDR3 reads CASSTGQGPYHSYGYTF. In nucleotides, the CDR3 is TGCGCCAGCAGCACTGGACAGGGACCGTATCATTCCTATGGCTACACCTTC.

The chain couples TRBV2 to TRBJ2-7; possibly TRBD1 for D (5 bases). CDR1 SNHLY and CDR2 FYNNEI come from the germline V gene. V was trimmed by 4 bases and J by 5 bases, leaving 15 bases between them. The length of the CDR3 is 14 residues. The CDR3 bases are TGTGCCAGCAGTGTCACGCAGGGTGCCCACGAGCAGTACTTC. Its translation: CASSVTQGAHEQYF.

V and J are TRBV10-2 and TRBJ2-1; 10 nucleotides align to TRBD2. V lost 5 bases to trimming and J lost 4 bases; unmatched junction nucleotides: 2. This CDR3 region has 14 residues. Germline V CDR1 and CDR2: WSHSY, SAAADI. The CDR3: CASSTSGAYNEQFF. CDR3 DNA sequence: TGCGCCAGCAGTACTAGCGGGGCTTACAATGAGCAGTTCTTC.

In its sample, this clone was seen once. DNA of the CDR3: TGCGCCAGCAGTCAAGCGGTACCGGCTGAAGCTTTCTTT. As protein: CASSQAVPAEAFF. The chain has TRBV23-1 and TRBJ1-1, with no clear D. TRBV23-1 is annotated as an ORF whose role is uncertain. The V gene lost 2 bases and the J gene lost 6 bases, with 10 bases spanning the gap. The CDR3 consists of 13 residues.

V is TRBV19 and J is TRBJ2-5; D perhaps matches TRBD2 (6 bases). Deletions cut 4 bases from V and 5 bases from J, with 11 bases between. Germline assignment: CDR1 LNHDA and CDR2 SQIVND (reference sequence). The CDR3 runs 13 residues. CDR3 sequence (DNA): TGTGCCAGTAGTAGGGACGGAGGGGAGACCCAGTACTTC. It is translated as CASSRDGGETQYF.

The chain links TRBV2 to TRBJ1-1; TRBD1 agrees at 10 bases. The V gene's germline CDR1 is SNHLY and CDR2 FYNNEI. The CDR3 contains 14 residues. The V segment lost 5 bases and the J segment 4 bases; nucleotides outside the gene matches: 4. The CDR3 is CASSRQGAGTEAFF. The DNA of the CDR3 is TGTGCCAGCAGTAGACAGGGGGCGGGCACTGAAGCTTTCTTT.

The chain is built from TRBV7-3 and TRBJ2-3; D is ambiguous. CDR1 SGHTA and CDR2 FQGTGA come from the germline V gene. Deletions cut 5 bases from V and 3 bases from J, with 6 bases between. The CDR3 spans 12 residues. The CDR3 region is CASSPGTDTQYF. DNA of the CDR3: TGTGCCAGCAGCCCCGGGACAGATACGCAGTATTTT.

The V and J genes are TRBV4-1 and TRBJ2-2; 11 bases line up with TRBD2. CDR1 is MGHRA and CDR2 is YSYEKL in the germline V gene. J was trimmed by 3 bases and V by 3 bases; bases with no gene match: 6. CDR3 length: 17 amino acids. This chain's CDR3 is CASSHRVAGGYTGELFF. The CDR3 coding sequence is TGCGCCAGCAGCCATCGGGTAGCGGGGGGGTACACCGGGGAGCTGTTTTTT.

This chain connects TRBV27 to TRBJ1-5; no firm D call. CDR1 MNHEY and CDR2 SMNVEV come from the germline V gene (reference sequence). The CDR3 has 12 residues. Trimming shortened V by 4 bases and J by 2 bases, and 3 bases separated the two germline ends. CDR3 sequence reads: CASSSGNQPQHF. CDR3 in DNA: TGTGCCAGCAGTTCCGGCAATCAGCCCCAGCATTTT.

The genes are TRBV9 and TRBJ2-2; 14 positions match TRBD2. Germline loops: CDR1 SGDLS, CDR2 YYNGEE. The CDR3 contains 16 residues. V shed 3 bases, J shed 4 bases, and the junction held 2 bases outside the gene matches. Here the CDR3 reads CASSAGTSGGTGELFF. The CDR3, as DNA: TGTGCCAGCAGCGCAGGGACTAGCGGGGGCACCGGGGAGCTGTTTTTT.